The text below deals with one TCR beta chain. This clonotype was seen a few times. Its cognate antigen has yet to be identified. No base-level quality is on record; no much larger clone is a single base apart. The data are from a study of T cells in Graves' hyperthyroidism and ophthalmopathy (dated by TCRdb to between 2018 and 2020). Study-level background: Peripheral blood was collected at initial diagnosis, before any treatment. TCR V-J signatures able to tell the groups apart were searched for in a discovery cohort of some 97 patients, of whom roughly 42 had Graves' ophthalmopathy and roughly 59 had stable Graves' hyperthyroidism. Once sampling was done, hyperthyroidism patients were given methimazole at a starting dose of 30 mg daily, whereas ophthalmopathy patients were given high-dose intravenous methylprednisolone. In several Graves' hyperthyroidism patients, the study also compared T-cell repertoires from thyroid tissue with T-cell repertoires from blood. Prospective prediction of ophthalmopathy was tested in an independent validation cohort of 18 to 20 hyperthyroidism patients and 17 patients who later progressed to ophthalmopathy. For training and testing, the roughly 100 patients in the discovery cohort were randomly divided in a 7:3 ratio. TCR Vbeta CDR3 sequencing of 135 peripheral blood samples (over 40 ophthalmopathy, roughly 74 hyperthyroidism and roughly 17 progressor patients) is reported in the paper.

TCR beta CDR3 regions were amplified from RNA transcripts. The TCR CDR3 was subjected to a first round of RT-PCR using the HTBI primer set and the Qiagen OneStep RT-PCR kit. The libraries were constructed in a second round of multiplex PCR and then size-selected and purified. Sequencing of the libraries was done on an Illumina HiSeq2000 using paired-end 100 bp reads. In the source study's methods: SOAPnuke was used to process the raw data, with reads discarded if the reads contained adapters or uncalled bases, had a mean Phred below 15, or lacked an exact constant-primer or identifier match. COPE v1.2.5 was used to merge the high-quality paired reads, and each unique nucleotide sequence was defined as a clonotype. MiTCR v1.1 was used to align clonotypes to the IMGT TRBV, TRBD and TRBJ reference segments. The analysis was restricted to V-J combinations with a frequency above 0.0001, which together covered roughly 99% of the repertoires. A TCS score was defined as the ratio between F50 (clonal expansion) and ExV (chaos), using BLOSUM62-based TCRdist between CDR3 peptides within each V-J. Welch's t-statistics and random forest reduced just over 500 V-J features to 10 to 15, which were used in a naive Bayes classifier (R e1071). Starting from the raw public reads, TCRdb applied fastp trimming at Q25, assembled clones with MiXCR and retained in-frame beta chains. Rows are unified per CDR3 protein, each entry keeping the most common DNA and genes. The V and J calls were not made by the authors but by TCRdb's processing. Counted in this sample were roughly 400,000 distinct CDR3 sequences; around a sixth of them appeared once. Clones ranked in the top ten supply roughly 26% of the sample.

Including cysteine and phenylalanine, the CDR3 has 16 amino acids. Only the CDR3 DNA stays, 48 bases, in frame from base 1. Unmatched junction bases come to 7, with V trimmed by 0 bases and J by 4 bases. For CDR1 and CDR2, the germline V gene lists LGHNA and YSLEER. Study-wide findings and limitations: In validation, the model predicted progression to ophthalmopathy with approximately 71% sensitivity and approximately 74% specificity, a median of approximately 6.7 months before onset. Most expanded thyroid clonotypes (frequency above 0.001) were also detected in blood, a finding suggesting that blood repertoires may reflect thyroid immune responses. Sample size was not statistically predetermined, and blinding of investigators to group allocation was not performed. A model built on a 13 V-J signature distinguished ophthalmopathy from stable hyperthyroidism, reaching about 89% sensitivity and about 81% specificity in cross-validation and 80%/75% in testing.

Hyperthyroidism patients were newly diagnosed, with disease duration under 2 months, and aged 18 to 65 years. Patients with uncontrolled infections, other autoimmune diseases, pregnancy or lactation were excluded. Diagnoses were established on the basis of clinical symptoms, serum thyroxine and TRAb, thyroid ultrasound, and orbital computed tomography. For progressor patients, blood was drawn at the first diagnosis of hyperthyroidism, before any ophthalmopathy symptoms had appeared. PBMCs were isolated from approximately 10 ml of fresh peripheral blood by Ficoll-Paque density gradient centrifugation. Progressor patients were first diagnosed with Graves' hyperthyroidism and then developed ophthalmopathy during follow-up. Total RNA was extracted using Trizol reagent, and RNA quality was assessed on an Agilent 2100 Bioanalyzer.

The sequence was collected from a woman under 30 with Graves' hyperthyroidism that later progressed to Graves' ophthalmopathy. The chain employs TRBV4-3 and TRBJ1-2, and 8 bases in between align with TRBD1. Sequenced sample: blood. The DNA sequence reads TGCGCCAGCAGCCAAGATGGGCAGGGGGCTTCCTATGGCTACACCTTC. This gives the protein CASSQDGQGASYGYTF.